These 4 T cell receptor beta chains originate from one sample sequenced in a study of PD-L1 blockade in urothelial cancer (dated by TCRdb to 2016 to 2017). The receptor library was made with the immunoSEQ multiplex PCR assay. This immuneACCESS table, as held by TCRdb, lists in-frame sequences with V and J called but not all clones. Of the missing ones, under half trace to an unresolved V gene in checked studies; the others have no known cause. The sample table holds tens of thousands of clones, of which 88% were seen once. The ten largest clonotypes hold about 10% of the sample. Taken with the paper, the label for time point translates to: peripheral blood 6 weeks after treatment start. The specimen was PBMCs, collected around atezolizumab (anti-PD-L1) treatment. The receptors originated from a man in his fifties or sixties with urothelial cancer.

This clone has only one observation. This chain uses TRBV28 with TRBJ2-7; weak D call: TRBD2 (5 bases). The germline V gene has CDR1 MDHEN and CDR2 SYDVKM. This CDR3 is 13 amino acids long. Between the trimmed V and J ends, which lost 9 bases and 4 bases, there was a span of 16 bases. CDR3 sequence reads: CASIDGVGYEQYF. CDR3 DNA sequence: TGTGCCAGTATAGACGGGGTTGGTTACGAGCAGTACTTC.

The chain carries TRBV6-5 and TRBJ2-3, with 7 bases lining up with TRBD2. The trim removed 6 bases at V and 3 bases at J, leaving 6 bases unmatched. Looked up from germline, CDR1 is MNHEY and CDR2 is SVGAGI. The CDR3 length is 14 residues. Here the CDR3 reads CASSQAGRTDTQYF. The CDR3 DNA follows: TGTGCCAGCAGCCAAGCCGGGAGGACAGATACGCAGTATTTT.

The chain recombines TRBV5-4 with TRBJ2-3, with 10 positions matching TRBD2. V lost 4 bases and J lost 2; bases outside the gene matches: 4. The germline V gene has CDR1 SGHNT and CDR2 YYREEE (reference sequence). This CDR3 is 15 amino acids long. The CDR3 DNA is TGTGCCAGCAGCCCAGCGGGAGGGTACACAGATACGCAGTATTTT. Translated, it gives CASSPAGGYTDTQYF.

The rearrangement joins TRBV7-9 to TRBJ2-1; perhaps TRBD1 as D (6 bases). From germline, CDR1 is SEHNR and CDR2 FQNEAQ (reference sequence). The CDR3 is made up of 12 amino acids. Trimming shortened V by 5 bases and J by 10 bases, and 12 bases separated the two germline ends. This CDR3 reads CASSPDRMEQFF. CDR3 bases: TGTGCCAGCAGCCCCGACAGGATGGAGCAGTTCTTC.